A single sample gave rise to the 17 T cell receptor beta chains below, sequenced in a study of blood T cell repertoires in COVID-19. The assay was immunoSEQ multiplex PCR, and TCRdb's table has in-frame clones only and misses some. The sample comprises about 130,000 clones, approximately 90% of which are singletons, and 1% to 1.5% rests with the top ten. Material for sequencing was peripheral blood. The origin of the receptors is a woman older than 75 with acute or convalescent COVID-19.

The chain recombines TRBV7-9 with TRBJ2-1; TRBD2 might be the D (5 bases). The V end lost 4 bases, the J end lost 0 bases, and 10 bases lay between the germline ends. Germline loops: CDR1 SEHNR, CDR2 FQNEAQ (reference sequence). This CDR3 is 15 amino acids long. The CDR3: CASSYTGSSYNEQFF. Written as DNA, the CDR3 is TGTGCCAGCAGCTATACTGGGAGCTCCTACAATGAGCAGTTCTTC.

Only a few counts were recorded for this clone. This sequence joins TRBV3-1 (or the pseudogene TRBV3-2) and TRBJ2-5; 8 nucleotides agree with TRBD2. J was trimmed by 3 bases and V by 0 bases; bases with no gene match: 12. The germline CDR1 and CDR2 sequences are LGHDT and YNNKEL (reference sequence). This CDR3 comprises 18 residues. For the CDR3, the DNA is TGTGCCAGCAGCCAAGATCGCGAAAGCGGGGGACAAAAAGAGACCCAGTACTTC. This encodes CASSQDRESGGQKETQYF.

V and J are TRBV15 and TRBJ2-7, with 9 positions matching TRBD2. The CDR3 is made up of 17 amino acids. The V and J ends lost 3 bases and 5 bases, in that order; junction bases with no gene match: 14. Germline CDR1 and CDR2: LNHNV and YYDKDF (reference sequence). The chain's CDR3 is CATSSGGRGGLIDEQYF. CDR3 DNA: TGTGCCACCAGCAGCGGCGGGCGGGGGGGCCTGATCGACGAGCAGTACTTC.

The rearrangement uses TRBV15 and TRBJ2-1, with D possibly TRBD2 on 6 matching bases. Trimming pared 0 bases from V and 7 bases from J, leaving 13 bases between. The CDR3 length is 15 residues. Germline values: CDR1 LNHNV, CDR2 YYDKDF (reference sequence). The CDR3 sequence is CATSREAGSWNEQFF. CDR3 nucleotides: TGTGCCACCAGCAGAGAGGCGGGATCTTGGAATGAGCAGTTCTTC.

The CDR3 DNA follows: TGCGCCAGCAGCTCCGCCGGGGGGGAAAGTGGCTACACCTTC. It encodes CASSSAGGESGYTF. The rearrangement links TRBV5-1 to TRBJ1-2; possibly TRBD1 for D (5 bases). Germline loops: CDR1 SGHRS, CDR2 YFSETQ. V lost 3 bases and J lost 7, with 16 bases in between. The CDR3 has 14 amino acids.

The chain joins TRBV19 to TRBJ2-2, with 8 bases matching TRBD1. Germline-derived CDR1 and CDR2 are LNHDA and SQIVND (reference sequence). This CDR3 comprises 14 residues. The trim removed 7 bases at V and 6 bases at J, leaving 7 bases unmatched. The CDR3 loop is CASKDRESAGELFF. In nucleotides, the CDR3 is TGTGCCAGTAAGGACAGGGAAAGCGCCGGGGAGCTGTTTTTT.

The chain links TRBV4-3 to TRBJ1-1; no definite D call. V lost 1 base, J lost 4 bases, and 10 bases lay in between. CDR1 is LGHNA, CDR2 YSLEER, per germline. The CDR3 contains 14 residues. The CDR3: CASSQGARGTEAFF. The CDR3 nucleotides are TGCGCCAGCAGCCAAGGGGCCCGGGGCACTGAAGCTTTCTTT.

The V call is TRBV7-6, the J call TRBJ1-2; 8 nucleotides agree with TRBD1. Germline V gene sequence: CDR1 SGHVS, CDR2 FNYEAQ. The ends lost 5 bases at V and 4 bases at J; junction bases unmatched: 3. The CDR3 sequence is 13 residues long. The CDR3 nucleotides are TGTGCCAGCAGCGCTCAGGGGGCCTATGGCTACACCTTC. Protein: CASSAQGAYGYTF.

This clone was picked up a small number of times. V gene TRBV6-2 or TRBV6-3 combines with J gene TRBJ1-5; D ambiguous. The CDR3 runs to 14 residues. Trimming took off 2 bases at V and 4 bases at J, with 9 bases between the two ends. Germline V CDR1 and CDR2: MNHEY, SVGEGT. As DNA, the CDR3 is TGTGCCAGCAGTTACAGCCTTACTAATCAGCCCCAGCATTTT. Translation gives CASSYSLTNQPQHF.

The chain is built from TRBV19 and TRBJ1-5; D not resolved. This CDR3 is 16 amino acids long. CDR1 LNHDA and CDR2 SQIVND come from the germline V gene (reference sequence). V was trimmed by 7 bases and J by 2 bases, leaving 18 bases between them. The CDR3 sequence is CASTTIGIRGNQPQHF. Written as DNA, the CDR3 is TGTGCCAGTACCACCATCGGGATTCGGGGCAATCAGCCCCAGCATTTT.

V is TRBV5-1 and J is TRBJ2-5; D might be TRBD2 (7 bases). The germline CDR1 and CDR2 sequences are SGHRS and YFSETQ. The CDR3 length is 15 residues. V lost 7 bases and J 5 bases, leaving 21 bases between the germline ends. The CDR3 is CASGSLGGGGETQYF. CDR3 bases: TGCGCCAGCGGTTCTTTAGGAGGGGGAGGGGAGACCCAGTACTTC.

This clone was detected a few times. The chain has TRBV12-3 or TRBV12-4 and TRBJ1-2; D unresolved. This CDR3 comprises 13 residues. V lost 3 bases to trimming and J lost 6 bases, with 11 bases between them. The CDR3 region is CASSLNTPDGYTF. The CDR3 DNA reads TGTGCCAGCAGTTTGAACACCCCAGATGGCTACACCTTC.

About this clone: Mismatch with germline at one junction end may stem from a read error. V is TRBV5-1 and J is TRBJ1-5, with TRBD1 matching 10 bases. The germline gives CDR1 SGHRS, CDR2 YFSETQ. The CDR3 spans 16 residues. For the CDR3, the DNA is TGCGCCAGCAGTTTGGGGACAGGGGAGGCGAGGCAGCCCCAGCATTTT. Translation gives CASSLGTGEARQPQHF.

This chain links TRBV19 with TRBJ1-1; D may be TRBD1 (6 bases). Germline CDR1 and CDR2: LNHDA and SQIVND (reference sequence). The V end lost 5 bases, the J end lost 8 bases, and 12 bases lay between the germline ends. This CDR3 contains 12 residues. The CDR3 region is CASSGGPREAFF. As DNA, the CDR3 is TGTGCCAGTAGTGGGGGCCCAAGAGAAGCTTTCTTT.

The gene calls are TRBV5-1 and TRBJ2-1; D is uncertain. The germline V and J ends were trimmed by 0 bases and 4 bases, with 8 bases remaining between them. The CDR3 has 14 amino acids. Germline-derived CDR1 and CDR2 are SGHRS and YFSETQ. In DNA form, the CDR3 reads TGCGCCAGCAGCTTGGCCACATATTACAATGAGCAGTTCTTC. Encoded protein: CASSLATYYNEQFF.

J is TRBJ1-2 and V is TRBV6-1; a possible D gene is TRBD1 (6 bases). The V gene lost 2 bases and the J gene lost 7 bases, with 11 bases spanning the gap. This CDR3 comprises 13 residues. CDR1 and CDR2 from the germline V gene are MNHNS and SASEGT. The CDR3 reads CASSEPNRAGYTF. The CDR3 bases are TGTGCCAGCAGTGAACCCAACAGGGCTGGCTACACCTTC.

The chain combines TRBV19 with TRBJ1-5, with 7 bases fitting TRBD1. Trimming at V came to 11 bases and at J to 6 bases, leaving 7 bases not matched to a gene. Germline CDR1 LNHDA, CDR2 SQIVND (reference sequence). CDR3 length: 12 amino acids. The CDR3 protein is CAGGQRGQPQHF. In DNA, the CDR3 is TGTGCCGGGGGACAGAGGGGTCAGCCCCAGCATTTT.